This T cell receptor beta chain was recovered during a study of blood T cell repertoires in COVID-19. Looking at the study overall: The study drew acute and convalescent COVID-19 samples from the United States, Italy and Spain. PBMCs, B-cell-depleted T cells, or T cells were the source of the cDNA or gDNA that made up the material.

The ends lost 9 bases at V and 5 bases at J; junction bases unmatched: 15. This CDR3 is 16 amino acids long. CDR1 and CDR2 from the germline V gene are SGHTA and FQGTGA. The count of this clone is one. Original methodology: Reference gene primer amplification gave nucleated cell count estimates. TCRdb's copy holds only in-frame clones and misses some; the assay was immunoSEQ multiplex PCR. That table gives V, J and clone size, and the DNA gave D and trimming. Counted here are 250,000 to 350,000 clones, around four fifths occurring once; the ten biggest clones make up around 4.2%. This chain connects TRBV7-3 to TRBJ2-5, with 10 positions matching TRBD1. Sequenced sample: peripheral blood. The sequence derives from a woman between 50 and 59 years old with active or convalescent COVID-19. The CDR3 sequence: CASASGTGAYAETQYF. CDR3 DNA: TGTGCCAGTGCCTCCGGGACAGGGGCCTATGCGGAGACCCAGTACTTC.